The clone carrying this T cell receptor beta chain ranks as medium-sized. There are 15 residues in the CDR3. Trimming cost V 3 bases and J 0 bases; bases outside gene matches: 3. CDR1 is LNHDA and CDR2 is SQIVND in the germline V gene (reference sequence). This entry comes from a study of technical replicates of blood from a few donors. The assay was immunoSEQ multiplex PCR, and TCRdb's table has in-frame clones only and misses some. The table records about 75,000 clones, 95% to 98% of them present only once. The sequence was collected from a human donor in good health. The chain uses TRBV19 and TRBJ1-1; 8 bases are a match to TRBD1. The source material was T cells isolated from PBMCs. As DNA, the CDR3 is TGTGCCAGTAGTATGGGGGACAGGATGAACACTGAAGCTTTCTTT. It translates to CASSMGDRMNTEAFF. Looking up the rest from reference TRBV19 and TRBJ1-1 gives the full variable domain: DGGITQSPKYLFRKEGQNVTLSCEQNLNHDAMYWYRQDPGQGLRLIYYSQIVNDFQKGDIAEGYSVSREKKESFPLTVTSAQKNPTAFYLCASSMGDRMNTEAFFGQGTRLTVV.